This T cell receptor (beta chain) was captured in a study of T cell repertoires in cytomegalovirus infection. Whole-study context: HLA-B-restricted CMV epitopes that are well studied were used alongside recently identified HLA-C-restricted ones. Public signatures in TCR beta pointed to CMV infection and matching HLA type. Findings of the study overall: HLA-C-restricted CMV-specific TCR beta clonotypes were dominant in the ex vivo response.

A word on this clonotype: Antigen specificity is unknown.

TCRdb re-analysed the reads in MiXCR, keeping a single row per CDR3 protein. The table has 300,000 or so distinct CDR3 sequences, roughly 25% seen once. CDR3 length: 14 residues. Trimming took off 3 bases at V and 5 bases at J, with 13 bases between the two ends. The chain employs TRBV12-3 or TRBV12-4 and TRBJ1-1; D unresolved. The sample here was cultured PBMCs, taken from culture after CMV antigen stimulation. The TCR sequence derives from a human donor in good health (CMV status not recorded). Some clones in this sample may be carry-over from other donors' samples. The CDR3 region is CASSFLEGGTEAFF. DNA of the CDR3: TGTGCCAGCAGTTTTTTAGAGGGTGGGACTGAAGCTTTCTTT.